This T cell receptor beta chain was captured in a study of PD-L1 blockade in urothelial cancer. Time point given: peripheral blood 6 weeks after treatment start. The CDR3 has 12 amino acids. Trimming cost V 8 bases and J 8 bases; bases outside gene matches: 2. CDR1 and CDR2 (germline): ENHRY, SYGVKD. Profiled with immunoSEQ multiplex PCR; TCRdb holds only in-frame clones, not every one. The sample holds nearly 45,000 clones; almost 85% are singletons and the top ten take approximately 13%. The chain employs TRBV10-3 and TRBJ2-1; 11 positions agree with TRBD2. Sequenced here: PBMCs, sampled around atezolizumab (anti-PD-L1) treatment. This receptor was obtained from a man aged 60 to 75 with urothelial cancer. Here the CDR3 DNA reads TGTGCCATCGGGGGACTAGCGGATGAGCAGTTCTTC. The encoded protein is CAIGGLADEQFF.